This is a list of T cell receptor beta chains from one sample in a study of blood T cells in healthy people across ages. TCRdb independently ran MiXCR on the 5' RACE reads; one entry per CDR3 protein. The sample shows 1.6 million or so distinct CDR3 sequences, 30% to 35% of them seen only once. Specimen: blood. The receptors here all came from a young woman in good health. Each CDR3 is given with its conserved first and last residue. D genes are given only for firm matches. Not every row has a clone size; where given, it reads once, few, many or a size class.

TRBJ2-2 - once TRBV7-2 TGTGCCGGCAGTTTATCAGGGGTCTCCACCGGGGAGCTGTTTTTT CAGSLSGVSTGELFF
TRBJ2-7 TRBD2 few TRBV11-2 TGTGCCAGCTCAACAGCGGGGGGAGGGTACGAGCAGTACTTC CASSTAGGGYEQYF
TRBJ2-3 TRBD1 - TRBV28 TGTGCCAGCAGTTTTAGGCAGGGACAGATTACAGATACGCAGTATTTT CASSFRQGQITDTQYF
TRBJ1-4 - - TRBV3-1 TGTGCCAGCAGCCAAGACAGAACAGACAGGACAGAAAAACTGTTTTTT CASSQDRTDRTEKLFF
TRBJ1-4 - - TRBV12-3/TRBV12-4 TGTGCCAGCAGTTTAGGGGGCGGGAGTAATGAAAAACTGTTTTTT CASSLGGGSNEKLFF
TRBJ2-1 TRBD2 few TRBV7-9 TGTGCCAGCAGCCCCGGGACTAGCGGGAGGGCAGCATATGAGCAGTTCTTC CASSPGTSGRAAYEQFF
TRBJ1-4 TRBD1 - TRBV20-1 TGCAGTGCCAGTCCCAGGGGGACTAATGAAAAACTGTTTTTT CSASPRGTNEKLFF
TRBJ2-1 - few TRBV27 TGTGCCAGCAGCTGTTTGGTAGCGGTCTACAATGAGCAGTTCTTC CASSCLVAVYNEQFF
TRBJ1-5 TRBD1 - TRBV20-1 TGCAGTGCTAGAGACCAGCGGGGGACAGGGGGTGGTAGTTATCAGCCCCAGCATTTT CSARDQRGTGGGSYQPQHF
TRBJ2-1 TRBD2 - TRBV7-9 TGTGCCAGCACCCCTAGTTTGCTAGCGGGTGACAATGAGCAGTTCTTC CASTPSLLAGDNEQFF
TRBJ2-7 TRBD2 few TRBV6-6 TGTGCCAGCAGTCCCCGAGCGGGAGGGCCGGGCGAGCAGTACTTC CASSPRAGGPGEQYF
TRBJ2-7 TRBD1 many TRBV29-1 TGCAGCGCTAGGACAGGTCACTACGAGCAGTACTTC CSARTGHYEQYF
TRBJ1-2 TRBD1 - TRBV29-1 TGCAGCGTTGAAGGGGAGGACAGGGGGTGTTATGGCTACACCTTC CSVEGEDRGCYGYTF
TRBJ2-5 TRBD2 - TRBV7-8 TGTGCCAGCAGACCCTTAGCGGGGGGGAGTCAAGAGACCCAGTACTTC CASRPLAGGSQETQYF
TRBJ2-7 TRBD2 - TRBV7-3 TGTGCCAGCAGCTTAATGGGACTAGCGGGACACGAGCAGTACTTC CASSLMGLAGHEQYF
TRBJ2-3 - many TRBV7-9 TGTGCCAGCAGCTACATCACAGATACGCAGTATTTT CASSYITDTQYF
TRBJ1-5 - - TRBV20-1 TGCAGTGCTAGACCCGCGTGGGGCAATCAGCCCCAGCATTTT CSARPAWGNQPQHF
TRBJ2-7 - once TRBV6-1 TGTGCCAGCAGTCTACGAGGGGGACTAAACTACGAGCAGTACTTC CASSLRGGLNYEQYF
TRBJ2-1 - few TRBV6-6 TGTGCCAGCAGTTACTCCTCTTGGGAGCAGTTCTTC CASSYSSWEQFF